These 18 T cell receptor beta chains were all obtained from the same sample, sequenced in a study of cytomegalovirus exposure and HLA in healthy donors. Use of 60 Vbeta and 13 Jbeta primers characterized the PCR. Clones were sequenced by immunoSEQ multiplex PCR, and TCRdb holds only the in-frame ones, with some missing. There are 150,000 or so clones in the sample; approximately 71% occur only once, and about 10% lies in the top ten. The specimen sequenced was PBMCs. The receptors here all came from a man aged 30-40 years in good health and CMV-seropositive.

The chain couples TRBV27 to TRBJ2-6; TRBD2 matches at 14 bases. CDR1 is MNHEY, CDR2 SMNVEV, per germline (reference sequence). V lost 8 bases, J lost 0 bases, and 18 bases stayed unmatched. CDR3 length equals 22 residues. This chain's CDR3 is CASRTGRLAGGVALSGANVLTF. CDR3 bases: TGTGCCAGCCGCACAGGACGACTAGCGGGAGGGGTGGCGCTCTCTGGGGCCAACGTCCTGACTTTC.

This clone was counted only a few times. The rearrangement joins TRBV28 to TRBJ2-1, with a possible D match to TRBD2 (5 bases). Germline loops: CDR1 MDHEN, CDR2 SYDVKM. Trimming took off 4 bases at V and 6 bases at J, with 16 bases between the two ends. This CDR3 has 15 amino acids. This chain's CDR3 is CASSSGLREFNEQFF. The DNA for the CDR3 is TGTGCCAGCAGTTCCGGACTGAGGGAATTCAATGAGCAGTTCTTC.

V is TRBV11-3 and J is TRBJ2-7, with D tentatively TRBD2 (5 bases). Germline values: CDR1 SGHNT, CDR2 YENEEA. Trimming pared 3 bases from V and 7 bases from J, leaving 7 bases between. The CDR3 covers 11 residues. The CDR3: CASSLTGEQYF. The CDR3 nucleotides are TGTGCCAGCAGCTTGACGGGGGAGCAGTACTTC. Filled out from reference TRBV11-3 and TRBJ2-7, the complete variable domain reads EAGVVQSPRYKIIEKKQPVAFWCNPISGHNTLYWYLQNLGQGPELLIRYENEEAVDDSQLPKDRFSAERLKGVDSTLKIQPAELGDSAVYLCASSLTGEQYFGPGTRLTVT.

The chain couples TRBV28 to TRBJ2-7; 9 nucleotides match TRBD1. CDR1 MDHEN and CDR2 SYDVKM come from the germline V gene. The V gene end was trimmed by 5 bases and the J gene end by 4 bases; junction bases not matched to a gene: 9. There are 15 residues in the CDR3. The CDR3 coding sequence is TGTGCCAGCAGTCCCCGAGGACAGGGGTTTTACGAGCAGTACTTC. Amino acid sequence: CASSPRGQGFYEQYF.

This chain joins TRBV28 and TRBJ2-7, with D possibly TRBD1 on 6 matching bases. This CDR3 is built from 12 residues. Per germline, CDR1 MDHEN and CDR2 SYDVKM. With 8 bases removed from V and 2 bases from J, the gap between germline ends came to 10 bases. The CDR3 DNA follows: TGTGCCAGCGTCAAGGGGGCCTACGAGCAGTACTTC. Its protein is CASVKGAYEQYF. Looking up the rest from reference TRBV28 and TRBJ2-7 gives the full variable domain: DVKVTQSSRYLVKRTGEKVFLECVQDMDHENMFWYRQDPGLGLRLIYFSYDVKMKEKGDIPEGYSVSREKKERFSLILESASTNQTSMYLCASVKGAYEQYFGPGTRLTVT.

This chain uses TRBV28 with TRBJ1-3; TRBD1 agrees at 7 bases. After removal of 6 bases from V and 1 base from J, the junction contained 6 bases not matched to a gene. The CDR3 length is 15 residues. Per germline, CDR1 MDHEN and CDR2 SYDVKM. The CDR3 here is CASSGGGESGNTIYF. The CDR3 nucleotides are TGTGCCAGCAGCGGAGGGGGCGAGTCTGGAAACACCATATATTTT.

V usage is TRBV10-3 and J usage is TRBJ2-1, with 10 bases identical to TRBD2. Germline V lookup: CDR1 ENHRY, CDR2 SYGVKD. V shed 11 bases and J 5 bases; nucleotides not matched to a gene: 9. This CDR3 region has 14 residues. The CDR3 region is CAAVKAGGNNEQFF. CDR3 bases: TGTGCCGCAGTCAAAGCGGGAGGGAACAATGAGCAGTTCTTC.

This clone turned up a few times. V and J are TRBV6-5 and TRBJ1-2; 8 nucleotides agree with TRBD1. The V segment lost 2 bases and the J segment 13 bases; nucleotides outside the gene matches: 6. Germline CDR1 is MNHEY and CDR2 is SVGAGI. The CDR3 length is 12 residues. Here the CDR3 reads CASSYPGGGITF. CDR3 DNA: TGTGCCAGCAGTTACCCAGGGGGCGGGATCACCTTC.

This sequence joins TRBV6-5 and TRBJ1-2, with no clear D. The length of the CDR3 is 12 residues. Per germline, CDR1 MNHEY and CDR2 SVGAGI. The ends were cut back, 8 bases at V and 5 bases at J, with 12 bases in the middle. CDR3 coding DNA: TGTGCCAGCGGCGGGAGGGAGTATGGCTACACCTTC. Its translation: CASGGREYGYTF.

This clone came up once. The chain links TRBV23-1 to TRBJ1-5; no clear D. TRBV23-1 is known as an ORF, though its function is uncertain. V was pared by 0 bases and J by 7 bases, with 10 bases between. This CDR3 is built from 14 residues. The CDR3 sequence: CASSQSQDGQPQHF. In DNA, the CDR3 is TGCGCCAGCAGTCAATCGCAGGATGGCCAGCCCCAGCATTTT.

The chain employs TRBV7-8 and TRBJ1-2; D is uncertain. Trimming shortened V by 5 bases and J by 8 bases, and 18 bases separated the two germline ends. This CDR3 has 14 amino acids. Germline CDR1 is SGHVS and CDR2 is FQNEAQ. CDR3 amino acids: CASSLGTGKVGYTF. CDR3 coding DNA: TGTGCCAGCAGCCTTGGAACGGGAAAGGTCGGCTACACCTTC. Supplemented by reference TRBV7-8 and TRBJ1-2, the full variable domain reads GAGVSQSPRYKVAKRGQDVALRCDPISGHVSLFWYQQALGQGPEFLTYFQNEAQLDKSGLPSDRFFAERPEGSVSTLKIQRTQQEDSAVYLCASSLGTGKVGYTFGSGTRLTVV.

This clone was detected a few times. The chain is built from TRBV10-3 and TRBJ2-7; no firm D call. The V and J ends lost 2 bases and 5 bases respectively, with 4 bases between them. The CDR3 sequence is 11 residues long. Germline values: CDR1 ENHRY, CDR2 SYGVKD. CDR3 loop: CAISEQNEQYF. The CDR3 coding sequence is TGTGCCATCAGTGAGCAGAACGAGCAGTACTTC.

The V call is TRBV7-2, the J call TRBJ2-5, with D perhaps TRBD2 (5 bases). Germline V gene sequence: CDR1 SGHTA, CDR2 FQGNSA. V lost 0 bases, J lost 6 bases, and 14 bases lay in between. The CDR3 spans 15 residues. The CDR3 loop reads CASSLARDIEKTQYF. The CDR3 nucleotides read TGTGCCAGCAGCTTAGCGAGGGATATAGAAAAGACCCAGTACTTC.

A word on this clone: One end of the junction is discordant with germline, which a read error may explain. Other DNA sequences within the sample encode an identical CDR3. The CDR3 here is CASSIGRDRDTHF. The CDR3 DNA reads as TGTGCCAGTAGTATAGGCAGAGACCGGGACACCCACTTC. The V gene is TRBV19, the J gene TRBJ1-2, with D perhaps TRBD1 (6 bases). Per the germline V gene, CDR1 is LNHDA and CDR2 is SQIVND (reference sequence). The CDR3 totals 13 residues.

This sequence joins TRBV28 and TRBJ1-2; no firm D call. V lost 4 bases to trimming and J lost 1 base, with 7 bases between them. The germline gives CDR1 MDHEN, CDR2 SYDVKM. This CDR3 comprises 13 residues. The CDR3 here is CASSSVINYGYTF. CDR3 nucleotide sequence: TGTGCCAGCAGTTCCGTAATTAACTATGGCTACACCTTC.

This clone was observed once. The CDR3 nucleotides read TGTGCCAGCAGCTTAGCCCACGGTCAGACAGGGAACTCTTACGAGCAGTACTTC. This sequence encodes CASSLAHGQTGNSYEQYF. The genes are TRBV11-2 and TRBJ2-7; 7 bases are shared with TRBD1. The CDR3 totals 18 residues. Per germline, CDR1 SGHAT and CDR2 FQNNGV. Trimming cost V 1 base and J 4 bases; bases outside gene matches: 16.

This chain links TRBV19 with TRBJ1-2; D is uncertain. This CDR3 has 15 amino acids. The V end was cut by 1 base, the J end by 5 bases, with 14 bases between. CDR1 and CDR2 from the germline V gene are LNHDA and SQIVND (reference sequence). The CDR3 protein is CASSIGPEREYGYTF. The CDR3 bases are TGTGCCAGTAGTATAGGCCCTGAGAGGGAGTATGGCTACACCTTC.

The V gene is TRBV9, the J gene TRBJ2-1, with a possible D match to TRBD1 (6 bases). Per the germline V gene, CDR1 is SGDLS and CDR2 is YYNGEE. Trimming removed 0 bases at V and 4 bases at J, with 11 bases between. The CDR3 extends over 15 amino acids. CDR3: CASSVEQGRYNEQFF. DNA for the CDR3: TGTGCCAGCAGCGTAGAACAGGGTCGTTACAATGAGCAGTTCTTC.